This T cell receptor beta chain was sequenced during a study of blood T cells in healthy people across ages. Study findings and constraints: Significant beta diversity loss was already apparent by age approximately 38, declining roughly linearly.

Looked up from germline, CDR1 is SGHTS and CDR2 is YDEGEE. There are 12 residues in the CDR3. Deletions cut 6 bases from V and 4 bases from J, with 8 bases between. Using a J-beta primer mix together with a sample-barcoded 5' primer, a second PCR was run for roughly 7 to 11 cycles. Paired-end reads containing CDR3 totaled no fewer than 3 million for each sample. TCRdb re-analysed the 5' RACE reads in MiXCR, keeping a single row per CDR3 protein. The sample contains 910,000 or so distinct CDR3 sequences, approximately 50% of which appear only once. In regard to this clonotype: Its target is not known.

This rearrangement joins TRBV5-8 to TRBJ1-5, with no clear D. The receptor's source is a woman aged 55-69 years in good health. The specimen sequenced was blood. The DNA for the CDR3 is TGTGCCAGCACCTTCCGGAATCAGCCCCAGCATTTT. Encoded protein: CASTFRNQPQHF.